The 25 T cell receptor beta chains below were found in one sample sequenced in a study of blood T cell repertoires in COVID-19. Libraries were prepared by immunoSEQ multiplex PCR; TCRdb keeps only in-frame clonotypes and omits some of them. The repertoire holds 250,000 to 300,000 clones, with roughly 89% as singletons. Sequencing was performed on PBMCs or T cells enriched from blood (not recorded which). The receptors shown here come from a woman aged 40 to 50 who had recovered from COVID-19.

V usage is TRBV4-3 and J usage is TRBJ2-7, with 8 bases that match TRBD2. The CDR3 totals 14 residues. Germline lookup yields CDR1 LGHNA and CDR2 YSLEER. With V trimmed by 4 bases and J by 1 base, 3 bases remained unmatched. The CDR3 DNA reads as TGCGCCAGCAGCCTAAGCGGGGGTTCCTACGAGCAGTACTTC. It encodes CASSLSGGSYEQYF.

The chain employs TRBV30 and TRBJ1-2, with D possibly matching TRBD1 (5 bases). V lost 5 bases and J 6 bases, leaving 13 bases between the germline ends. Germline V lookup: CDR1 GTSNPN, CDR2 SVGIG (reference sequence). This CDR3 spans 12 amino acids. The CDR3 DNA sequence: TGTGCCTGGGGGATTGGGGCAAATGGCTACACCTTC. Its protein is CAWGIGANGYTF.

V is TRBV5-1 and J is TRBJ1-2; TRBD1 matches at 8 bases. The germline V gene has CDR1 SGHRS and CDR2 YFSETQ. The CDR3 consists of 13 residues. Trimming removed 4 bases from V and 4 bases from J; junction bases left unmatched: 3. CDR3 in amino acids: CASSADRGYGYTF. The CDR3 region has the DNA TGCGCCAGCAGCGCCGACAGGGGCTATGGCTACACCTTC.

V is TRBV7-9 and J is TRBJ2-5; perhaps TRBD2 as D (5 bases). The CDR3 consists of 14 residues. Germline CDR1 and CDR2: SEHNR and FQNEAQ (reference sequence). V was trimmed by 5 bases and J by 5 bases, leaving 15 bases between them. Here the CDR3 DNA reads TGTGCCAGCAGCGTCACCCCGGGGTGGGAGACCCAGTACTTC. Translating gives CASSVTPGWETQYF.

The V gene is TRBV4-2, the J gene TRBJ2-5; TRBD2 matches 11 bases. CDR1 and CDR2 from the germline V gene are LGHNA and YNFKEQ. The CDR3 length is 16 residues. J gave up 5 bases and V 7 bases, and 12 bases lay outside the gene matches. In DNA form, the CDR3 reads TGTGCCAGCAAGATTAGCGGGAGGGGGGGCCAGGAGACCCAGTACTTC. As protein: CASKISGRGGQETQYF.

The J gene is TRBJ1-2, the V gene TRBV25-1, with TRBD1 matching over 8 bases. J was trimmed by 7 bases and V by 7 bases; bases with no gene match: 5. CDR3 length: 12 residues. CDR1 and CDR2 from the germline V gene are MGHDK and SYGVNS. CDR3 amino acids: CASMDRVGGYTF. The CDR3 coding sequence is TGTGCCAGCATGGACAGGGTGGGTGGCTACACCTTC.

This clone was seen only a few times. The V and J genes are TRBV5-1 and TRBJ1-6; D remains unclear. V was trimmed by 4 bases and J by 9 bases, leaving 11 bases between them. The CDR3 has 13 residues. Per the germline V gene, CDR1 is SGHRS and CDR2 is YFSETQ. The CDR3 protein is CASSEESRSPLHF. The CDR3 DNA is TGCGCCAGCAGCGAAGAGAGCCGTTCACCCCTCCACTTT.

The rearrangement joins TRBV19 to TRBJ1-2; 7 positions agree with TRBD1. The CDR3 spans 15 residues. Germline lookup yields CDR1 LNHDA and CDR2 SQIVND (reference sequence). The trim removed 8 bases at V and 2 bases at J, leaving 11 bases unmatched. The DNA for the CDR3 is TGTGCCAGTGCGCGGAATCCGGGACAGAACTATGGCTACACCTTC. The encoded protein is CASARNPGQNYGYTF.

The chain uses TRBV7-5 and TRBJ2-3; the table's D call of TRBD2 was not tested on the DNA. TRBV7-5 is recorded as a pseudogene. The CDR3 has 17 residues. In DNA, the CDR3 is TGTGCCAGAAGCTTGACCGGACTCCTGAGACGGCCAGATACGCAGTATTTT. Translating it yields CARSLTGLLRRPDTQYF.

The chain employs TRBV18 and TRBJ2-1; 11 bases line up with TRBD2. Trimming took 3 bases from V and 0 from J; bases not matched to a gene: 7. CDR1 is KGHSH, CDR2 LQKENI, per germline. This CDR3 comprises 18 residues. Written as DNA, the CDR3 is TGTGCCAGCTCACCCGTCTTACTAGCGGGGGTCTCCTACAATGAGCAGTTCTTC. It codes for CASSPVLLAGVSYNEQFF.

The gene calls are TRBV5-1 and TRBJ1-2; 9 bases agree with TRBD1. The germline V gene has CDR1 SGHRS and CDR2 YFSETQ. The CDR3 spans 13 residues. V shed 4 bases and J 7 bases; nucleotides not matched to a gene: 5. CDR3 loop: CASSPGTGPGYTF. The CDR3, as DNA: TGCGCCAGCAGCCCCGGGACAGGGCCTGGCTACACCTTC.

The genes are TRBV4-2 and TRBJ1-2, with TRBD1 matching 7 bases. This CDR3 contains 15 residues. Trimming cost V 4 bases and J 5 bases; bases outside gene matches: 10. Germline values: CDR1 LGHNA, CDR2 YNFKEQ. The CDR3 DNA is TGTGCCAGCAGCCCCTCCGAGGGGGCTGGGTATGGCTACACCTTC. It codes for CASSPSEGAGYGYTF.

The rearrangement links TRBV3-1 (or the pseudogene TRBV3-2) to TRBJ1-4, with 9 positions matching TRBD1. This CDR3 is built from 14 residues. V lost 2 bases, J lost 9 bases, and 4 bases stayed unmatched. Germline values: CDR1 LGHDT, CDR2 YNNKEL (reference sequence). CDR3: CASSQRDRAKKLFF. Here the CDR3 DNA reads TGTGCCAGCAGCCAAAGGGACAGGGCGAAAAAACTGTTTTTT.

The V and J genes are TRBV7-9 and TRBJ1-1; D ambiguous. This CDR3 has 14 amino acids. Between the trimmed V and J ends, which lost 1 base and 4 bases, there was a span of 10 bases. From germline, CDR1 is SEHNR and CDR2 FQNEAQ (reference sequence). DNA for the CDR3: TGTGCCAGCAGCTTAGTTCCGGGGAGCACTGAAGCTTTCTTT. It codes for CASSLVPGSTEAFF.

The chain is built from TRBV18 and TRBJ1-4; D unresolved. Trimming removed 3 bases at V and 8 bases at J, with 13 bases between. CDR1 KGHSH and CDR2 LQKENI come from the germline V gene. CDR3 length: 14 residues. The CDR3 sequence is CASSPTEVQEKLFF. The DNA of the CDR3 is TGTGCCAGCTCACCGACTGAGGTTCAAGAAAAACTGTTTTTT. The full variable domain, completed using reference TRBV18 and TRBJ1-4, is NAGVMQNPRHLVRRRGQEARLRCSPMKGHSHVYWYRQLPEEGLKFMVYLQKENIIDESGMPKERFSAEFPKEGPSILRIQQVVRGDSAAYFCASSPTEVQEKLFFGSGTQLSVL.

The genes are TRBV5-1 and TRBJ1-2; 10 bases line up with TRBD1. CDR3 length: 15 amino acids. Germline trimming cut 3 bases from V and 8 bases from J; bases unmatched to any gene: 10. Germline V gives CDR1 SGHRS, CDR2 YFSETQ. The CDR3 coding sequence is TGCGCCAGCAGCTCGGCCGGGACAGGGGTCCTCGGCTACACCTTC. Its protein product is CASSSAGTGVLGYTF.

This chain connects TRBV5-4 to TRBJ2-3; the match to TRBD2 covers 8 bases. The CDR3 has 17 residues. In germline, CDR1 is SGHNT, CDR2 YYREEE (reference sequence). V shed 3 bases, J shed 1 base, and the junction held 10 bases outside the gene matches. For the CDR3, the DNA is TGTGCCAGCAGCTCGCAAAAAGGGCGGGGGGGCACAGATACGCAGTATTTT. Amino acids: CASSSQKGRGGTDTQYF.

This chain uses TRBV10-2 with TRBJ2-3; 8 bases agree with TRBD2. Germline CDR1 and CDR2: WSHSY and SAAADI. V shed 5 bases and J 4 bases; nucleotides not matched to a gene: 5. The CDR3 is made up of 14 amino acids. DNA for the CDR3: TGCGCCAGCAGTCCTAGCGGGCTTGCAGATACGCAGTATTTT. It yields the protein CASSPSGLADTQYF.

The chain employs TRBV19 and TRBJ2-3; D not certain. The CDR3 length is 12 residues. Trimming shortened V by 9 bases and J by 5 bases, and 12 bases separated the two germline ends. Germline V gene lookup returns CDR1 LNHDA and CDR2 SQIVND (reference sequence). Here the CDR3 reads CASLASGDTQYF. For the CDR3, the DNA is TGTGCCAGCCTCGCGTCCGGAGATACGCAGTATTTT.

The chain has TRBV28 and TRBJ2-7; 8 nucleotides agree with TRBD1. V shed 4 bases and J 4 bases; nucleotides not matched to a gene: 9. This CDR3 region has 15 residues. The germline gives CDR1 MDHEN, CDR2 SYDVKM. DNA for the CDR3: TGTGCCAGCAGTTCGACCTGGACAGGGAATTACGAGCAGTACTTC. It yields the protein CASSSTWTGNYEQYF.

Here the CDR3 reads CASSATPTSGAYNEQFF. DNA for the CDR3: TGTGCCAGCAGCGCCACCCCTACTAGCGGGGCCTACAATGAGCAGTTCTTC. The chain is built from TRBV9 and TRBJ2-1, with 10 nucleotides matching TRBD2. The CDR3 consists of 17 residues. V gave up 3 bases and J gave up 2 bases; unmatched junction bases: 8. The germline gives CDR1 SGDLS, CDR2 YYNGEE.

This sequence joins TRBV28 and TRBJ1-2, with 9 bases lining up with TRBD1. V lost 7 bases and J lost 4; bases outside the gene matches: 13. Germline V CDR1 and CDR2: MDHEN, SYDVKM. This CDR3 is built from 16 residues. CDR3 sequence: CASTTGQGLSGYGYTF. The CDR3 DNA reads TGTGCCAGCACTACGGGACAGGGTCTATCCGGCTATGGCTACACCTTC.

The DNA of the CDR3 is TGCGCCAGCAGCTCACCACAGGGTCCTGAAAAACTGTTTTTT. It translates to CASSSPQGPEKLFF. This sequence joins TRBV5-1 and TRBJ1-4; a possible D gene is TRBD1 (6 bases). This CDR3 comprises 14 residues. The V and J ends lost 3 bases and 7 bases respectively, with 13 bases between them. Germline CDR1 is SGHRS and CDR2 is YFSETQ.

The chain is built from TRBV5-4 and TRBJ1-4; no reliable D call. V was pared by 0 bases and J by 0 bases, with 6 bases between. CDR3 length: 15 residues. CDR1 is SGHNT, CDR2 YYREEE, per germline (reference sequence). This CDR3 is CASSLGLTTNEKLFF. The CDR3 DNA follows: TGTGCCAGCAGCTTGGGACTGACAACTAATGAAAAACTGTTTTTT.

This clone was found once. The gene calls are TRBV3-1 (or the pseudogene TRBV3-2) and TRBJ1-1; D is possibly TRBD1 (5 bases). CDR3 length: 15 residues. Looked up from germline, CDR1 is LGHDT and CDR2 is YNNKEL (reference sequence). Trimming shortened V by 0 bases and J by 3 bases, and 11 bases separated the two germline ends. The CDR3 here is CASSQEYRSYTEAFF. CDR3 coding DNA: TGTGCCAGCAGCCAAGAATACAGGTCTTACACTGAAGCTTTCTTT.